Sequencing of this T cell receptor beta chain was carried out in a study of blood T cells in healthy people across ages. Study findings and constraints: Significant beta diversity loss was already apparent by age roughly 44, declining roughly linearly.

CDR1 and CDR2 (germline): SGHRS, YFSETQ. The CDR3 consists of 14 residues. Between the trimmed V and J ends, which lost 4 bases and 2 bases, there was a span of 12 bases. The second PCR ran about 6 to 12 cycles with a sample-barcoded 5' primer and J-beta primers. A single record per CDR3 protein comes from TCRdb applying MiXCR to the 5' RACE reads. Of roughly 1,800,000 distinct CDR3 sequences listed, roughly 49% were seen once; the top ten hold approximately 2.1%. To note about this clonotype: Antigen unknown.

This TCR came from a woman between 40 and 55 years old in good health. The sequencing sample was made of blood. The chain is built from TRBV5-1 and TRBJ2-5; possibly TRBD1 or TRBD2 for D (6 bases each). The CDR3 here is CASSRGTQQETQYF. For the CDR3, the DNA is TGCGCCAGCAGCCGCGGGACACAACAAGAGACCCAGTACTTC.